Following are 21 T cell receptor beta chains from one sample sequenced in a study of blood T cell repertoires in COVID-19. The table came from immunoSEQ multiplex PCR; TCRdb's copy has only in-frame clones and leaves some out. The table lists about 200,000 clones, about 76% of them singletons, with more than 8.5% in the top ten. Sequencing input: PBMCs or T cells enriched from blood (not recorded which). These receptors originate from a woman in her fifties or sixties with acute COVID-19.

The chain uses TRBV4-1 and TRBJ1-1; possibly TRBD1 for D (5 bases). The CDR3 is made up of 17 amino acids. Trimming shortened V by 3 bases and J by 1 base, and 18 bases separated the two germline ends. Germline assignment: CDR1 MGHRA and CDR2 YSYEKL. CDR3: CASSHQIGGVGNTEAFF. DNA for the CDR3: TGCGCCAGCAGCCACCAAATCGGGGGGGTTGGGAACACTGAAGCTTTCTTT.

This clone was picked up a small number of times. This chain uses TRBV27 with TRBJ1-3, with 7 bases lining up with TRBD1. Germline assignment: CDR1 MNHEY and CDR2 SMNVEV (reference sequence). The junction had 5 bases not matched to a gene; V was cut back by 0 bases and J by 0 bases. CDR3 size: 17 residues. The CDR3 region is CASSLSRDSPSGNTIYF. Written as DNA, the CDR3 is TGTGCCAGCAGTTTATCACGGGACAGCCCCTCTGGAAACACCATATATTTT.

V is TRBV6-5 and J is TRBJ2-7; D is unresolved. The V end lost 10 bases, the J end lost 2 bases, and 15 bases lay between the germline ends. The CDR3 spans 13 residues. Germline V gene data show CDR1 as MNHEY and CDR2 as SVGAGI. Here the CDR3 reads CATETGFTYEQYF. The CDR3, as DNA: TGTGCCACCGAGACCGGGTTCACCTACGAGCAGTACTTC.

The chain uses TRBV5-4 and TRBJ2-3; 7 bases are shared with TRBD2. In germline, CDR1 is SGHNT, CDR2 YYREEE (reference sequence). J gave up 5 bases and V 0 bases, and 9 bases lay outside the gene matches. This CDR3 has 16 amino acids. CDR3 in amino acids: CASSLDPAGIQDTQYF. In nucleotides, the CDR3 is TGTGCCAGCAGCTTGGACCCAGCGGGGATTCAAGATACGCAGTATTTT.

This chain links TRBV7-2 with TRBJ1-2; D gene ambiguous. The length of the CDR3 is 13 residues. V lost 1 base, J lost 6 bases, and 9 bases lay in between. Germline CDR1 is SGHTA and CDR2 is FQGNSA. CDR3 sequence (DNA): TGTGCCAGCAGCTTAGTACGTTCGGATGGCTACACCTTC. This translates into CASSLVRSDGYTF.

The genes are TRBV27 and TRBJ2-1; maybe TRBD2 (6 bases). V was shortened by 2 bases and J by 9 bases, with 11 bases between the two germline ends. The germline CDR1 and CDR2 sequences are MNHEY and SMNVEV (reference sequence). This CDR3 has 13 residues. The CDR3 sequence: CASSLGGPGEQFF. The CDR3 bases are TGTGCCAGCAGTTTAGGAGGGCCGGGTGAGCAGTTCTTC.

The chain is built from TRBV12-3 or TRBV12-4 and TRBJ1-4; a weak D match, TRBD1 (6 bases). V gave up 6 bases and J gave up 6 bases, with 11 bases separating them. This CDR3 is built from 13 residues. CDR3 loop: CASSQGYYEKLFF. CDR3 nucleotide sequence: TGTGCCAGCAGCCAGGGGTATTATGAAAAACTGTTTTTT.

The rearrangement links TRBV7-8 to TRBJ2-7; 11 bases agree with TRBD2. J lost 0 bases, V lost 4 bases, and 5 bases had no gene match. CDR3 length: 16 residues. Germline lookup yields CDR1 SGHVS and CDR2 FQNEAQ. The CDR3 loop reads CASSSGGLAGSYEQYF. CDR3 nucleotide sequence: TGTGCCAGCAGCTCCGGCGGACTAGCGGGCTCCTACGAGCAGTACTTC.

The chain joins TRBV4-1 to TRBJ2-5; D is perhaps TRBD2 (5 bases). This CDR3 is built from 13 residues. Trimming stripped 1 base from V and 6 bases from J, with 9 bases between. Germline loops: CDR1 MGHRA, CDR2 YSYEKL. In DNA, the CDR3 is TGCGCCAGCAGCCAAGGCCCCGGGAAGACCCAGTACTTC. This gives the protein CASSQGPGKTQYF.

V gene TRBV19 combines with J gene TRBJ2-3; possibly TRBD2 for D (6 bases). Trimming pared 9 bases from V and 2 bases from J, leaving 18 bases between. This CDR3 region has 15 residues. Germline V gives CDR1 LNHDA, CDR2 SQIVND (reference sequence). The CDR3: CASSPRGLYTDTQYF. The CDR3 bases are TGTGCCAGCTCGCCGCGGGGCCTTTACACAGATACGCAGTATTTT.

This chain joins TRBV10-3 and TRBJ2-7, with D perhaps TRBD2 (5 bases). CDR1 and CDR2 from the germline V gene are ENHRY and SYGVKD. Trimming left V 6 bases short and J 2 bases short, with 8 bases between. The CDR3 covers 12 residues. The DNA of the CDR3 is TGTGCCATCAGGGACTCAACCTACGAGCAGTACTTC. It translates to CAIRDSTYEQYF.

This rearrangement joins TRBV9 to TRBJ2-1; possibly TRBD2 for D (5 bases). Germline V gene sequence: CDR1 SGDLS, CDR2 YYNGEE. The CDR3 sequence is 15 residues long. Trimming stripped 0 bases from V and 6 bases from J, with 13 bases between. DNA for the CDR3: TGTGCCAGCAGCGTAGAAGTTCCCGGGGTCAATGAGCAGTTCTTC. Translation: CASSVEVPGVNEQFF.

CDR3 sequence (DNA): TGTGCCAGTAGTATTAGGGGGCTGAGCACAGATACGCAGTATTTT. As protein: CASSIRGLSTDTQYF. The J gene is TRBJ2-3, the V gene TRBV19; 7 nucleotides align to TRBD1. This CDR3 contains 15 residues. With 3 bases clipped from V and 0 bases from J, the junction kept 3 bases outside the gene matches. CDR1 is LNHDA and CDR2 is SQIVND in the germline V gene (reference sequence).

The chain uses TRBV7-9 and TRBJ1-1; TRBD1 matches 8 bases. This CDR3 has 15 amino acids. CDR1 is SEHNR and CDR2 is FQNEAQ in the germline V gene (reference sequence). J was trimmed by 5 bases and V by 5 bases; bases with no gene match: 10. The CDR3 DNA reads TGTGCCAGCAGCCTAAACAGGGGGTCTCATACTGAAGCTTTCTTT. Translation gives CASSLNRGSHTEAFF. The whole variable domain, remainder taken from reference TRBV7-9 and TRBJ1-1, is DTGVSQNPRHKITKRGQNVTFRCDPISEHNRLYWYRQTLGQGPEFLTYFQNEAQLEKSRLLSDRFSAERPKGSFSTLEIQRTEQGDSAMYLCASSLNRGSHTEAFFGQGTRLTVV.

This clone has only one observation. CDR3 region: CASSLVFKETQYF. In DNA form, the CDR3 reads TGTGCCAGCAGCTTAGTATTTAAAGAGACCCAGTACTTC. The chain uses TRBV11-2 and TRBJ2-5; D unclear. This CDR3 spans 13 amino acids. V lost 1 base and J lost 3, with 6 bases in between. CDR1 is SGHAT and CDR2 is FQNNGV in the germline V gene.

This clone was recorded once. The V call is TRBV11-3, the J call TRBJ2-5; 8 positions agree with TRBD2. Germline loops: CDR1 SGHNT, CDR2 YENEEA. The length of the CDR3 is 13 residues. V trimming: 3 bases; J trimming: 4 bases; junction bases outside the gene matches: 1. CDR3 loop: CASSLGTRETQYF. CDR3 DNA: TGTGCCAGCAGCTTGGGGACTAGAGAGACCCAGTACTTC.

This sequence joins TRBV3-1 (or the pseudogene TRBV3-2) and TRBJ2-5; the D gene is possibly TRBD2 (5 bases). Germline lookup yields CDR1 LGHDT and CDR2 YNNKEL (reference sequence). CDR3 length: 15 amino acids. V was cut by 5 bases and J by 5 bases, with 18 bases left in between. The CDR3 bases are TGTGCCAGCAGCAACCGCCTCGGAGGTCGCGAGACCCAGTACTTC. This gives the protein CASSNRLGGRETQYF.

This chain connects TRBV30 to TRBJ1-5, with D possibly TRBD1 on 5 matching bases. The CDR3 covers 13 residues. CDR1 is GTSNPN, CDR2 SVGIG, per germline (reference sequence). Trimming took off 3 bases at V and 0 bases at J, with 6 bases between the two ends. The CDR3 region is CAWSRASNQPQHF. In DNA form, the CDR3 reads TGTGCCTGGAGCAGGGCTAGCAATCAGCCCCAGCATTTT.

This sequence joins TRBV7-2 and TRBJ2-7, with 8 positions matching TRBD1. In germline, CDR1 is SGHTA, CDR2 FQGNSA. V trimming: 6 bases; J trimming: 2 bases; junction bases outside the gene matches: 6. This CDR3 contains 14 residues. The CDR3 reads CASRHPDRAYEQYF. In DNA form, the CDR3 reads TGTGCCAGCAGACATCCGGACAGGGCCTACGAGCAGTACTTC.

The chain uses TRBV18 and TRBJ1-5; a weak D match, TRBD1 (5 bases). V was cut by 3 bases and J by 4 bases, with 13 bases left in between. The CDR3 loop spans 15 amino acids. From germline, CDR1 is KGHSH and CDR2 LQKENI. CDR3 coding DNA: TGTGCCAGCTCACCCCCGGGGGTCGCAAATCAGCCCCAGCATTTT. Its translation: CASSPPGVANQPQHF. Together with reference TRBV18 and TRBJ1-5, the CDR3 gives the full variable domain: NAGVMQNPRHLVRRRGQEARLRCSPMKGHSHVYWYRQLPEEGLKFMVYLQKENIIDESGMPKERFSAEFPKEGPSILRIQQVVRGDSAAYFCASSPPGVANQPQHFGDGTRLSIL.

V is TRBV2 and J is TRBJ1-4; D might be TRBD1 (5 bases). The CDR3 length is 13 residues. Germline V lookup: CDR1 SNHLY, CDR2 FYNNEI. V was shortened by 7 bases and J by 4 bases, with 10 bases between the two germline ends. CDR3 sequence (DNA): TGTGCCAGCAAAGAACAGGTTAATGAAAAACTGTTTTTT. Protein sequence: CASKEQVNEKLFF. Together with reference TRBV2 and TRBJ1-4, the CDR3 gives the full variable domain: EPEVTQTPSHQVTQMGQEVILRCVPISNHLYFYWYRQILGQKVEFLVSFYNNEISEKSEIFDDQFSVERPDGSNFTLKIRSTKLEDSAMYFCASKEQVNEKLFFGSGTQLSVL.